Listed below are T cell receptor beta chains from one sample, sequenced in a study of long-term antiretroviral therapy in people with HIV. The table came from immunoSEQ multiplex PCR; TCRdb's copy has only in-frame clones and leaves some out. The sample carries approximately 29,000 clones, nearly 90% recorded once. Sequences were derived from unsorted PBMCs, sampled 1.1 years after starting antiretroviral therapy. The receptors derive from a man between 18 and 35 years old with HIV. Each CDR3 is given without its conserved first and last residue. Fields, in order: J gene, V gene, clone size, CDR3 protein. Size values are once, few and many counts, or a class for expanded clones, and some rows have none.

j_gene: TRBJ2-5
v_gene: TRBV30
abundance: -
CDR3aa: AWSVGGGPQETQY

j_gene: TRBJ2-1
v_gene: TRBV27
abundance: -
CDR3aa: ASSLWGETSYNEQF

j_gene: TRBJ1-5
v_gene: TRBV6-5
abundance: -
CDR3aa: ASSYGGNQPQH

j_gene: TRBJ2-7
v_gene: TRBV4-2
abundance: few
CDR3aa: ASSQGNSGEQY

j_gene: TRBJ2-1
v_gene: TRBV5-1
abundance: once
CDR3aa: ASSLEQFSYNEQF

j_gene: TRBJ2-7
v_gene: TRBV10-3
abundance: -
CDR3aa: AISESPGQLIYEQY

j_gene: TRBJ2-2
v_gene: TRBV19
abundance: -
CDR3aa: ASSRGQYTGELF

j_gene: TRBJ2-3
v_gene: TRBV6-1
abundance: -
CDR3aa: ASTLLAGGSDTQY

j_gene: TRBJ1-2
v_gene: TRBV15
abundance: -
CDR3aa: ATSDGRNNYGYT

j_gene: TRBJ2-1
v_gene: TRBV7-9
abundance: -
CDR3aa: ASSRFPRGARAHNEQF

j_gene: TRBJ2-5
v_gene: TRBV6-1
abundance: -
CDR3aa: ASSVPPGTGGETQY

j_gene: TRBJ2-1
v_gene: TRBV4-1
abundance: -
CDR3aa: ASSEDISSYNEQF

j_gene: TRBJ2-5
v_gene: TRBV19
abundance: -
CDR3aa: ASSIASGELPETQY

j_gene: TRBJ1-6
v_gene: TRBV30
abundance: -
CDR3aa: AWGKGRSPLH

j_gene: TRBJ1-2
v_gene: TRBV7-9
abundance: few
CDR3aa: ASSLSSYNYGYT

j_gene: TRBJ1-4
v_gene: TRBV7-2
abundance: -
CDR3aa: ASSLRGGRGHNEKLF

j_gene: TRBJ1-2
v_gene: TRBV7-3
abundance: few
CDR3aa: ASSLTPGTAIGGYT

j_gene: TRBJ2-2
v_gene: TRBV5-1
abundance: -
CDR3aa: ASSPLPSDGTGELF

j_gene: TRBJ1-2
v_gene: TRBV5-4
abundance: few
CDR3aa: ASSSYGGNGYT

j_gene: TRBJ1-1
v_gene: TRBV7-2
abundance: -
CDR3aa: ASSPLGELMNTEAF

j_gene: TRBJ1-2
v_gene: TRBV7-9
abundance: few
CDR3aa: ASSGRDRGRRDGYT

j_gene: TRBJ2-7
v_gene: TRBV19
abundance: -
CDR3aa: ASSMGLAGNYEQY

j_gene: TRBJ2-5
v_gene: TRBV5-1
abundance: -
CDR3aa: ASSLGTGETQY

j_gene: TRBJ2-1
v_gene: TRBV18
abundance: -
CDR3aa: ASSPRDSGSFHEQF

j_gene: TRBJ1-4
v_gene: TRBV4-2
abundance: -
CDR3aa: ASSLGDGNEKLF

j_gene: TRBJ2-7
v_gene: TRBV27
abundance: once
CDR3aa: ASSPRWREVYEQY

j_gene: TRBJ2-7
v_gene: TRBV7-9
abundance: -
CDR3aa: ASSSTGSSYEQY

j_gene: TRBJ1-6
v_gene: TRBV14
abundance: -
CDR3aa: ASSREIGANSPLH